Shown below are 6 T cell receptor beta chains from a single sample sequenced in a study of CD8 T cells in Susac syndrome. Random hexamers were used to reverse transcribe roughly 0.5 to 1 ug of RNA. In TCRdb, the immunoSEQ multiplex PCR reads were re-called with MiXCR into one record per CDR3 protein. The sample carries approximately 180,000 distinct CDR3 sequences, approximately 94% recorded once. Material: CD4+ T cells from PBMCs. The source of these receptors is a human donor with multiple sclerosis.

The genes are TRBV20-1 and TRBJ2-5; 7 bases agree with TRBD1. Germline V lookup: CDR1 DFQATT, CDR2 SNEGSKA (reference sequence). This CDR3 contains 13 residues. V lost 6 bases to trimming and J lost 4 bases; unmatched junction nucleotides: 8. Written as DNA, the CDR3 is TGCAGTGCCCTGGTGACAGGGACAGAGACCCAGTACTTC. Amino acids: CSALVTGTETQYF.

J is TRBJ2-5 and V is TRBV7-9; TRBD1 might be the D (6 bases). Germline V gene lookup returns CDR1 SEHNR and CDR2 FQNEAQ (reference sequence). This CDR3 contains 14 residues. Trimming removed 5 bases at V and 0 bases at J, with 10 bases between. The CDR3: CASSKTGHQETQYF. CDR3 sequence (DNA): TGTGCCAGCAGCAAGACAGGCCACCAAGAGACCCAGTACTTC.

The chain employs TRBV5-4 and TRBJ2-2; D unresolved. Germline V gene lookup returns CDR1 SGHNT and CDR2 YYREEE (reference sequence). The CDR3 runs to 15 residues. V gave up 6 bases and J gave up 1 base, with 13 bases separating them. The CDR3 spells CASTELGQNTGELFF. The CDR3 DNA reads as TGTGCCAGCACCGAACTTGGGCAGAACACCGGGGAGCTGTTTTTT.

The chain employs TRBV5-1 and TRBJ1-2, with a possible D match to TRBD1 (6 bases). Germline CDR1 reads SGHRS; CDR2 reads YFSETQ. The germline V and J ends were trimmed by 9 bases and 5 bases, with 14 bases remaining between them. The CDR3 sequence is 12 residues long. The CDR3 region is CATGADGYGYTF. The CDR3, as DNA: TGCGCCACGGGGGCCGACGGATATGGCTACACCTTC. Full variable domain (remainder filled in from reference TRBV5-1 and TRBJ1-2): KAGVTQTPRYLIKTRGQQVTLSCSPISGHRSVSWYQQTPGQGLQFLFEYFSETQRNKGNFPGRFSGRQFSNSRSEMNVSTLELGDSALYLCATGADGYGYTFGSGTRLTVV.

The genes are TRBV2 and TRBJ1-2; 12 bases are a match to TRBD1. Germline CDR1 and CDR2: SNHLY and FYNNEI. V was clipped by 2 bases and J by 7 bases; unmatched bases: 5. The CDR3 sequence is 15 residues long. CDR3 DNA: TGTGCCAGCAGTGAACGGGGACAGGGGGCGCGTGGCTACACCTTC. It encodes CASSERGQGARGYTF.

This sequence joins TRBV29-1 and TRBJ2-3; 8 bases align to TRBD1. CDR1 and CDR2 from the germline V gene are SQVTM and ANQGSEA. V shed 0 bases and J 5 bases; nucleotides not matched to a gene: 13. The CDR3 has 17 residues. The DNA of the CDR3 is TGCAGCGTTGAAGATCTCCTAGGACAGGGCCGGATAGATACGCAGTATTTT. Its translation is CSVEDLLGQGRIDTQYF.